This TCR beta chain was sequenced in a study of T cells in Graves' hyperthyroidism and ophthalmopathy. Overall study: The blood sample was taken at first diagnosis, before treatment began. Study-wide findings and caveats: Stable hyperthyroidism was separated from ophthalmopathy by a model based on 13 V-J features.

V gave up 5 bases and J gave up 5 bases, with 22 bases separating them. CDR1 and CDR2 from the germline V gene are MGHRA and YSYEKL. This CDR3 has 16 amino acids. Of note for this clonotype: What it binds is not known.

TCR beta CDR3 sequences were amplified from RNA transcripts. The primer set for the first-round RT-PCR of the TCR CDR3 was HTBI. From the multiplex PCR reads, TCRdb called clonotypes with MiXCR, one entry per CDR3 protein. The sample lists approximately 300,000 distinct CDR3 sequences, 15% to 20% occurring once. This chain joins TRBV4-1 and TRBJ2-7; D possibly matches TRBD1 or TRBD2 (6 bases each). This TCR was recovered from a woman aged 55-69 years with Graves' ophthalmopathy. The sample taken for sequencing was blood. The CDR3 DNA sequence: TGCGCCAGCAGCGACGACGGGGGACCGAGGGGGGACGAGCAGTACTTC. Amino acids: CASSDDGGPRGDEQYF.